A selection of T cell receptor beta chains follows, all from one sample in a study of cytomegalovirus exposure and HLA in healthy donors. TCRdb keeps only in-frame clones here, not all; method: immunoSEQ multiplex PCR. Among approximately 92,000 clones listed, about two thirds were seen once. The sequencing input was PBMCs. Source of these receptors: a man in his fifties in good health and CMV-seronegative. Both conserved end residues are part of each CDR3. The D gene is left open where the match is weak. A clone size is listed for some rows: how often the clone was seen (once, few, many), or a class if it is expanded.

abundance: -; j_gene: TRBJ2-2; d_gene: TRBD2; v_gene: TRBV7-8; CDR3aa: CASSAMTSGAGELFF; CDR3nt: TGTGCCAGCAGCGCGATGACTAGCGGGGCCGGGGAGCTGTTTTTT
abundance: -; j_gene: TRBJ2-7; d_gene: -; v_gene: TRBV5-1; CDR3aa: CASSAGTTYEQYF; CDR3nt: TGCGCCAGCAGCGCTGGGACAACATACGAGCAGTACTTC
abundance: -; j_gene: TRBJ2-3; d_gene: TRBD2; v_gene: TRBV2; CDR3aa: CASAGGLAAVDTQYF; CDR3nt: TGTGCCAGCGCCGGGGGACTAGCGGCAGTTGATACGCAGTATTTT
abundance: -; j_gene: TRBJ2-1; d_gene: -; v_gene: TRBV11-2; CDR3aa: CASSSIRGGPWNEQFF; CDR3nt: TGTGCCAGCAGCTCTATCAGGGGAGGGCCTTGGAATGAGCAGTTCTTC
abundance: -; j_gene: TRBJ1-3; d_gene: -; v_gene: TRBV19; CDR3aa: CASRMTGGRNTIYF; CDR3nt: TGTGCCAGTAGGATGACAGGTGGAAGAAACACCATATATTTT
abundance: -; j_gene: TRBJ2-1; d_gene: TRBD1; v_gene: TRBV4-3; CDR3aa: CASSPTIGTGSNEQFF; CDR3nt: TGCGCCAGCAGCCCCACTATCGGGACAGGGAGCAATGAGCAGTTCTTC
abundance: few; j_gene: TRBJ2-2; d_gene: TRBD2; v_gene: TRBV9; CDR3aa: CASSWAGGYTGELFF; CDR3nt: TGTGCCAGCAGCTGGGCGGGGGGGTATACCGGGGAGCTGTTTTTT
abundance: few; j_gene: TRBJ2-4; d_gene: TRBD2; v_gene: TRBV7-2; CDR3aa: CASTLSLAVAKNIQYF; CDR3nt: TGTGCCAGCACCCTATCGCTAGCGGTAGCCAAAAACATTCAGTACTTC
abundance: -; j_gene: TRBJ1-3; d_gene: -; v_gene: TRBV6-1; CDR3aa: CASRVTAGNTIYF; CDR3nt: TGTGCCAGCAGGGTGACAGCAGGAAACACCATATATTTT
abundance: -; j_gene: TRBJ2-1; d_gene: TRBD1; v_gene: TRBV27; CDR3aa: CASRMGDRGHEQFF; CDR3nt: TGTGCCAGCAGGATGGGGGACAGGGGCCATGAGCAGTTCTTC
abundance: -; j_gene: TRBJ2-2; d_gene: TRBD1; v_gene: TRBV5-1; CDR3aa: CASSIQGVQPGELFF; CDR3nt: TGCGCCAGCAGTATACAGGGGGTCCAACCCGGGGAGCTGTTTTTT
abundance: -; j_gene: TRBJ2-7; d_gene: TRBD1; v_gene: TRBV10-2; CDR3aa: CASSGGRQGYEQYF; CDR3nt: TGCGCCAGCAGTGGGGGAAGACAGGGCTACGAGCAGTACTTC
abundance: -; j_gene: TRBJ2-1; d_gene: -; v_gene: TRBV10-3; CDR3aa: CAISETRTLNEQFF; CDR3nt: TGTGCCATCAGTGAGACTAGAACTTTGAATGAGCAGTTCTTC
abundance: -; j_gene: TRBJ1-4; d_gene: -; v_gene: TRBV10-1; CDR3aa: CASSESRGSEKLFF; CDR3nt: TGCGCCAGCAGTGAGTCAAGGGGTAGTGAAAAACTGTTTTTT
abundance: -; j_gene: TRBJ2-2; d_gene: TRBD2; v_gene: TRBV7-6; CDR3aa: CASSPQSFSGRSGELFF; CDR3nt: TGTGCCAGCAGCCCCCAGAGTTTTAGCGGGAGATCCGGGGAGCTGTTTTTT
abundance: -; j_gene: TRBJ1-2; d_gene: -; v_gene: TRBV2; CDR3aa: CASSPDTLYGYTF; CDR3nt: TGTGCCAGCAGTCCGGACACCTTATATGGCTACACCTTC
abundance: -; j_gene: TRBJ1-2; d_gene: -; v_gene: TRBV6-6; CDR3aa: CASSYSRGNYGYTF; CDR3nt: TGTGCCAGCAGTTACTCCAGAGGGAACTATGGCTACACCTTC
abundance: -; j_gene: TRBJ1-4; d_gene: -; v_gene: TRBV9; CDR3aa: CASSMSQGGEKLFF; CDR3nt: TGTGCCAGCAGCATGTCACAGGGAGGGGAAAAACTGTTTTTT
abundance: -; j_gene: TRBJ2-7; d_gene: TRBD2; v_gene: TRBV7-9; CDR3aa: CASSLEEVSGYEQYF; CDR3nt: TGTGCCAGCAGCTTAGAGGAGGTTAGCGGGTACGAGCAGTACTTC
abundance: -; j_gene: TRBJ1-2; d_gene: TRBD1; v_gene: TRBV30; CDR3aa: CAWSGSGQYNYGYTF; CDR3nt: TGTGCCTGGAGTGGTTCGGGACAGTATAACTATGGCTACACCTTC
abundance: few; j_gene: TRBJ1-2; d_gene: -; v_gene: TRBV29-1; CDR3aa: CSVKGNYGYTF; CDR3nt: TGCAGCGTCAAGGGGAACTATGGCTACACCTTC
abundance: -; j_gene: TRBJ1-1; d_gene: -; v_gene: TRBV10-3; CDR3aa: CAINRADRNTEAFF; CDR3nt: TGTGCCATCAATCGGGCAGACAGAAACACTGAAGCTTTCTTT
abundance: -; j_gene: TRBJ1-5; d_gene: -; v_gene: TRBV28; CDR3aa: CASRQGGGGNQPQHF; CDR3nt: TGTGCCAGCAGACAAGGGGGGGGTGGCAATCAGCCCCAGCATTTT
abundance: -; j_gene: TRBJ2-5; d_gene: -; v_gene: TRBV19; CDR3aa: CASSKTGALKETQYF; CDR3nt: TGTGCCAGTAGTAAGACAGGCGCGCTAAAAGAGACCCAGTACTTC
abundance: -; j_gene: TRBJ2-3; d_gene: -; v_gene: TRBV29-1; CDR3aa: CSGIQGTSRATQYF; CDR3nt: TGCAGCGGCATTCAGGGAACCTCTAGGGCTACGCAGTATTTT
abundance: few; j_gene: TRBJ2-3; d_gene: -; v_gene: TRBV4-2; CDR3aa: CASSQGLARGTDTQYF; CDR3nt: TGTGCCAGCAGCCAAGGCCTAGCGCGGGGCACAGATACGCAGTATTTT
abundance: -; j_gene: TRBJ1-4; d_gene: TRBD1; v_gene: TRBV7-2; CDR3aa: CASSRTGGVEKLFF; CDR3nt: TGTGCCAGCAGCCGGACAGGGGGCGTAGAAAAACTGTTTTTT
abundance: -; j_gene: TRBJ2-3; d_gene: TRBD2; v_gene: TRBV5-4; CDR3aa: CASSRGGTSGRRLDTQYF; CDR3nt: TGTGCCAGCAGCCGGGGTGGGACTAGCGGGAGGAGGCTAGATACGCAGTATTTT
abundance: -; j_gene: TRBJ1-5; d_gene: -; v_gene: TRBV7-9; CDR3aa: CASSPMGASNQPQHF; CDR3nt: TGTGCCAGCAGCCCTATGGGGGCAAGCAATCAGCCCCAGCATTTT
abundance: -; j_gene: TRBJ2-3; d_gene: -; v_gene: TRBV13; CDR3aa: CASSSGLSTDTQYF; CDR3nt: TGTGCCAGCAGCTCCGGACTAAGCACAGATACGCAGTATTTT
abundance: -; j_gene: TRBJ2-3; d_gene: TRBD1; v_gene: TRBV10-3; CDR3aa: CAISEADRASTDTQYF; CDR3nt: TGTGCCATCAGTGAGGCGGACAGGGCGAGCACAGATACGCAGTATTTT
abundance: -; j_gene: TRBJ1-1; d_gene: -; v_gene: TRBV19; CDR3aa: CASGGSYTEAFF; CDR3nt: TGTGCCAGCGGAGGCAGCTACACTGAAGCTTTCTTT
abundance: -; j_gene: TRBJ2-1; d_gene: -; v_gene: TRBV30; CDR3aa: CAWTPAGYNEQFF; CDR3nt: TGTGCCTGGACCCCGGCAGGGTACAATGAGCAGTTCTTC
abundance: -; j_gene: TRBJ1-6; d_gene: -; v_gene: TRBV25-1; CDR3aa: CASSETPGSPLHF; CDR3nt: TGTGCCAGCAGTGAGACCCCAGGGTCACCCCTCCACTTT
abundance: -; j_gene: TRBJ1-1; d_gene: -; v_gene: TRBV4-1; CDR3aa: CASSQRGNRQNTEAFF; CDR3nt: TGCGCCAGCAGCCAAAGGGGTAACCGGCAGAACACTGAAGCTTTCTTT
abundance: -; j_gene: TRBJ1-5; d_gene: TRBD1; v_gene: TRBV30; CDR3aa: CAWSGGTGNQPQHF; CDR3nt: TGTGCCTGGAGTGGCGGGACAGGCAATCAGCCCCAGCATTTT
abundance: -; j_gene: TRBJ1-1; d_gene: -; v_gene: TRBV28; CDR3aa: CASSLIGRGTEAFF; CDR3nt: TGTGCCAGCAGTTTAATTGGCAGGGGCACTGAAGCTTTCTTT
abundance: -; j_gene: TRBJ2-3; d_gene: TRBD2; v_gene: TRBV5-1; CDR3aa: CASSRISGSEADTQYF; CDR3nt: TGCGCCAGCAGCCGGATTAGCGGGAGTGAGGCAGATACGCAGTATTTT
abundance: few; j_gene: TRBJ1-1; d_gene: -; v_gene: TRBV6-6; CDR3aa: CASSSQGGNTEAFF; CDR3nt: TGTGCCAGCAGTTCCCAGGGCGGTAACACTGAAGCTTTCTTT
abundance: -; j_gene: TRBJ2-5; d_gene: TRBD2; v_gene: TRBV10-3; CDR3aa: CAISVLAGQPQETQYF; CDR3nt: TGTGCCATCAGTGTGCTAGCGGGACAGCCCCAAGAGACCCAGTACTTC
abundance: -; j_gene: TRBJ2-5; d_gene: -; v_gene: TRBV9; CDR3aa: CASSVGPGWETQYF; CDR3nt: TGTGCCAGCAGCGTAGGTCCAGGGTGGGAGACCCAGTACTTC
abundance: -; j_gene: TRBJ2-1; d_gene: -; v_gene: TRBV10-3; CDR3aa: CAALAGGPVGSYNEQFF; CDR3nt: TGTGCCGCCCTAGCTGGAGGGCCGGTTGGCTCCTACAATGAGCAGTTCTTC
abundance: -; j_gene: TRBJ1-1; d_gene: -; v_gene: TRBV21-1; CDR3aa: CASLLTGVDTEAFF; CDR3nt: TGTGCCAGCTTACTGACAGGGGTAGACACTGAAGCTTTCTTT
abundance: -; j_gene: TRBJ2-5; d_gene: -; v_gene: TRBV7-7; CDR3aa: CASSPGGWETQYF; CDR3nt: TGTGCTAGCAGCCCGGGGGGCTGGGAGACCCAGTACTTC
abundance: -; j_gene: TRBJ1-1; d_gene: TRBD1; v_gene: TRBV11-3; CDR3aa: CASSGGGTEAFF; CDR3nt: TGTGCCAGCTCAGGGGGCGGCACTGAAGCTTTCTTT
abundance: -; j_gene: TRBJ1-2; d_gene: TRBD1; v_gene: TRBV5-4; CDR3aa: CASSLASQGAGYTF; CDR3nt: TGTGCCAGCAGCTTGGCCTCGCAGGGGGCGGGCTACACCTTC
abundance: -; j_gene: TRBJ2-7; d_gene: -; v_gene: TRBV4-1; CDR3aa: CASSPIGGEKSSYEQYF; CDR3nt: TGCGCCAGCAGCCCTATAGGGGGGGAGAAGAGCTCCTACGAGCAGTACTTC
abundance: few; j_gene: TRBJ1-1; d_gene: -; v_gene: TRBV4-2; CDR3aa: CASSQDWGQVTEAFF; CDR3nt: TGTGCCAGCAGCCAAGATTGGGGGCAGGTCACTGAAGCTTTCTTT
abundance: once; j_gene: TRBJ1-5; d_gene: -; v_gene: TRBV7-2; CDR3aa: CASSLDPMRDQPQHF; CDR3nt: TGTGCCAGCAGCTTAGATCCGATGAGGGATCAGCCCCAGCATTTT
abundance: -; j_gene: TRBJ1-2; d_gene: TRBD1; v_gene: TRBV5-1; CDR3aa: CASSLTSSGTGEYGYTF; CDR3nt: TGCGCCAGCAGCTTGACGTCCTCCGGGACAGGGGAATATGGCTACACCTTC
abundance: -; j_gene: TRBJ2-1; d_gene: TRBD1; v_gene: TRBV5-1; CDR3aa: CASTRGQQFF; CDR3nt: TGCGCCAGCACCAGGGGGCAGCAGTTCTTC
abundance: -; j_gene: TRBJ1-3; d_gene: -; v_gene: TRBV9; CDR3aa: CASSVDAGLGNTIYF; CDR3nt: TGTGCCAGCAGCGTAGATGCAGGGTTAGGAAACACCATATATTTT
abundance: once; j_gene: TRBJ1-1; d_gene: -; v_gene: TRBV6-5; CDR3aa: CASSTNRAAEAFF; CDR3nt: TGTGCCAGCAGTACTAACAGGGCCGCTGAAGCTTTCTTT
abundance: -; j_gene: TRBJ1-4; d_gene: TRBD1; v_gene: TRBV30; CDR3aa: CAWSPDRGRRSNEKLFF; CDR3nt: TGTGCCTGGAGTCCCGACAGGGGGCGCCGAAGTAATGAAAAACTGTTTTTT
abundance: -; j_gene: TRBJ2-7; d_gene: -; v_gene: TRBV25-1; CDR3aa: CASSEYRGQEEQYF; CDR3nt: TGTGCCAGCAGTGAATACAGGGGTCAGGAGGAGCAGTACTTC
abundance: -; j_gene: TRBJ2-5; d_gene: -; v_gene: TRBV7-5; CDR3aa: CVRSLSLSPYQETQYF; CDR3nt: TGTGTCAGAAGCTTATCTCTATCACCGTACCAAGAGACCCAGTACTTC
abundance: few; j_gene: TRBJ1-1; d_gene: -; v_gene: TRBV5-1; CDR3aa: CASSWGPEGSTEAFF; CDR3nt: TGCGCCAGCAGCTGGGGGCCCGAGGGGAGCACTGAAGCTTTCTTT
abundance: -; j_gene: TRBJ1-1; d_gene: -; v_gene: TRBV6-5; CDR3aa: CASSYSIGVDTEAFF; CDR3nt: TGTGCCAGCAGTTACTCGATAGGGGTGGACACTGAAGCTTTCTTT
abundance: -; j_gene: TRBJ2-2; d_gene: TRBD2; v_gene: TRBV7-6; CDR3aa: CASSSAGAGGSGELFF; CDR3nt: TGTGCCAGCAGCTCCGCCGGGGCGGGAGGGTCCGGGGAGCTGTTTTTT
abundance: -; j_gene: TRBJ2-3; d_gene: TRBD2; v_gene: TRBV4-2; CDR3aa: CASSPGTSGAQFQYF; CDR3nt: TGTGCCAGCAGCCCCGGGACTAGCGGGGCGCAGTTCCAGTATTTT